This T cell receptor (beta chain) was recovered during a study of cytomegalovirus exposure and HLA in healthy donors. Regarding the study as a whole: Presence/absence analyses treated sequencing depth as roughly uniform across donors. Cytomegalovirus-associated status was assigned to 150 or so TCR beta chains. Earlier findings revealed that most TCR beta V segments proved productive either about 87% or about 30% of the time.

Trimming stripped 3 bases from V and 5 bases from J, with 11 bases between. CDR3 length: 14 amino acids. Germline CDR1 and CDR2: MNHEY and SMNVEV (reference sequence). Points on this clone: The antigen is unknown.

The PCR made use of 60 Vbeta and 13 Jbeta primers. Method: immunoSEQ multiplex PCR; TCRdb's copy keeps in-frame clones and lacks some. The data hold about 52,000 clones, with 72% observed a single time. The TCR was taken from a woman aged 45-59 years in good health and CMV-seronegative. Material: PBMCs. This chain connects TRBV27 to TRBJ1-5; D perhaps matches TRBD1 (6 bases). CDR3 sequence (DNA): TGTGCCAGCAGTTTCGGACAGCCCGATCAGCCCCAGCATTTT. This sequence encodes CASSFGQPDQPQHF.